Listed below are T cell receptor beta chains from one sample, sequenced in a study of blood T cell repertoires in COVID-19. Libraries were prepared by immunoSEQ multiplex PCR; TCRdb keeps only in-frame clonotypes and omits some of them. This table holds about 460,000 clones, around nine tenths found once. The sample consisted of PBMCs or T cells enriched from blood (not recorded which). The receptors shown here come from a woman aged 55-69 years who had recovered from COVID-19. Both conserved end residues are part of each CDR3. A D gene is named only where the DNA matches it firmly. The size entry is marked missing in some rows and otherwise reads once, few, many or a size class.

abundance: .
v_gene: TRBV18
j_gene: TRBJ1-2
d_gene: TRBD1
CDR3nt: TGTGCCAGCTCACGGCTAACAGGGGGCGCGGATGGCTACACCTTC
CDR3aa: CASSRLTGGADGYTF

abundance: once
v_gene: TRBV2
j_gene: TRBJ1-4
d_gene: .
CDR3nt: TGTGCCAGCAGTGGAGCATCCAGGGCCCGGTTTTTT
CDR3aa: CASSGASRARFF

abundance: once
v_gene: TRBV27
j_gene: TRBJ1-3
d_gene: .
CDR3nt: TGTGCCAGCAGTTGGGGTTCTAGCCCTGGAAACACCATATATTTT
CDR3aa: CASSWGSSPGNTIYF

abundance: .
v_gene: TRBV19
j_gene: TRBJ2-5
d_gene: .
CDR3nt: TGTGCCAGTAGCCCGGGGAGGCAAGAGACCCAGTACTTC
CDR3aa: CASSPGRQETQYF

abundance: .
v_gene: TRBV6-5
j_gene: TRBJ1-1
d_gene: TRBD1
CDR3nt: TGTGCCAGCAGTTACACAGGGGTGGGTTGGACTGAAGCTTTCTTT
CDR3aa: CASSYTGVGWTEAFF

abundance: .
v_gene: TRBV10-3
j_gene: TRBJ1-6
d_gene: TRBD1
CDR3nt: TGTGCCATCAATGCAGGGGGCGAATCACCCCTCCACTTT
CDR3aa: CAINAGGESPLHF

abundance: few
v_gene: TRBV10-3
j_gene: TRBJ1-1
d_gene: TRBD1
CDR3nt: TGTGCCATCGCCACCCGAGAGGGGGCAAAGGAAGCTTTCTTT
CDR3aa: CAIATREGAKEAFF

abundance: .
v_gene: TRBV28
j_gene: TRBJ2-2
d_gene: TRBD1
CDR3nt: TGTGCCAGCACCCTCCCAGGGGGCAGGACCGGGGAGCTGTTTTTT
CDR3aa: CASTLPGGRTGELFF

abundance: .
v_gene: TRBV19
j_gene: TRBJ1-1
d_gene: .
CDR3nt: TGTGCCAGTAGTATCCCGGGGAACACTGAAGCTTTCTTT
CDR3aa: CASSIPGNTEAFF

abundance: .
v_gene: TRBV30
j_gene: TRBJ2-7
d_gene: .
CDR3nt: TGTGCCTGGGGAAGGCGACAGGAGTCCTACGAGCAGTACTTC
CDR3aa: CAWGRRQESYEQYF

abundance: .
v_gene: TRBV13
j_gene: TRBJ1-1
d_gene: .
CDR3nt: TGTGCCAGCAGCTTTGGCAACACTGAAGCTTTCTTT
CDR3aa: CASSFGNTEAFF

abundance: few
v_gene: TRBV18
j_gene: TRBJ1-1
d_gene: .
CDR3nt: TGTGCCAGCTCATCCCTACAGGGCGGGAACACTGAAGCTTTCTTT
CDR3aa: CASSSLQGGNTEAFF

abundance: few
v_gene: TRBV3-1/TRBV3-2
j_gene: TRBJ1-1
d_gene: .
CDR3nt: TGTGCCAGCAGCCAGGCCCCGGGGATGAACACTGAAGCTTTCTTT
CDR3aa: CASSQAPGMNTEAFF

abundance: .
v_gene: TRBV9
j_gene: TRBJ1-2
d_gene: .
CDR3nt: TGTGCCAGCAGCGTAGGGGACACTGGGGGCTACACCTTC
CDR3aa: CASSVGDTGGYTF

abundance: .
v_gene: TRBV29-1
j_gene: TRBJ1-1
d_gene: .
CDR3nt: TGCAGCGTTGACCCGACTGGGAGGAACACTGAAGCTTTCTTT
CDR3aa: CSVDPTGRNTEAFF

abundance: .
v_gene: TRBV15
j_gene: TRBJ2-4
d_gene: TRBD1
CDR3nt: TGTGCCACCAGCCCTGGACAGGGGATTTATAAAAACATTCAGTACTTC
CDR3aa: CATSPGQGIYKNIQYF

abundance: .
v_gene: TRBV5-1
j_gene: TRBJ1-2
d_gene: TRBD1
CDR3nt: TGCGCCAGCAGCATATCCGGGACAGGTTCCTATGGCTACACCTTC
CDR3aa: CASSISGTGSYGYTF

abundance: .
v_gene: TRBV7-8
j_gene: TRBJ2-1
d_gene: .
CDR3nt: TGTGCCAGCAGCACAATCAAGGGGAAAGTCTACAATGAGCAGTTCTTC
CDR3aa: CASSTIKGKVYNEQFF

abundance: .
v_gene: TRBV3-1/TRBV3-2
j_gene: TRBJ2-5
d_gene: .
CDR3nt: TGTGCCAGCAGCCAAGCTAACGAGAGGGTAGAGACCCAGTACTTC
CDR3aa: CASSQANERVETQYF

abundance: .
v_gene: TRBV5-1
j_gene: TRBJ2-6
d_gene: .
CDR3nt: TGCGCCAGCAGCCGGCTACAGGGAGAGAAGTCTGGGGCCAACGTCCTGACTTTC
CDR3aa: CASSRLQGEKSGANVLTF

abundance: .
v_gene: TRBV12-3/TRBV12-4
j_gene: TRBJ2-1
d_gene: TRBD1
CDR3nt: TGTGCCAGCAGTTTAGAGGGGGCGTATGAGCAGTTCTTC
CDR3aa: CASSLEGAYEQFF

abundance: .
v_gene: TRBV7-2
j_gene: TRBJ1-1
d_gene: .
CDR3nt: TGTGCCAGCAGCTTAGCGGGGGCAGCCCTCACTGAAGCTTTCTTT
CDR3aa: CASSLAGAALTEAFF

abundance: .
v_gene: TRBV5-8
j_gene: TRBJ1-5
d_gene: .
CDR3nt: TGTGCCAGCAGCTTGGGGGTGGTAGGGAGCAGCAATCAGCCCCAGCATTTT
CDR3aa: CASSLGVVGSSNQPQHF

abundance: once
v_gene: TRBV19
j_gene: TRBJ2-5
d_gene: .
CDR3nt: TGTGCCAGTTCAACAGGGATGTTTGAGACCCAGTACTTC
CDR3aa: CASSTGMFETQYF

abundance: once
v_gene: TRBV15
j_gene: TRBJ1-2
d_gene: .
CDR3nt: TGTGCCACCAGCGCATCTGGGGCCAAATATGGCTACACCTTC
CDR3aa: CATSASGAKYGYTF

abundance: .
v_gene: TRBV29-1
j_gene: TRBJ2-3
d_gene: TRBD1
CDR3nt: TGCAGCGTTGTAGGGGGCCTCTCCCCCACAGATACGCAGTATTTT
CDR3aa: CSVVGGLSPTDTQYF

abundance: .
v_gene: TRBV19
j_gene: TRBJ1-2
d_gene: .
CDR3nt: TGTGCCAGTAGTGCAGGGGTGGTTCAGAAAGACTATGGCTACACCTTC
CDR3aa: CASSAGVVQKDYGYTF

abundance: .
v_gene: TRBV27
j_gene: TRBJ2-2
d_gene: .
CDR3nt: TGTGCCAGCAGCCAGATTTATGTTATTGAGATAGGGCAGGGAGGCACCGGGGAGCTGTTTTTT
CDR3aa: CASSQIYVIEIGQGGTGELFF

abundance: once
v_gene: TRBV7-2
j_gene: TRBJ2-1
d_gene: TRBD2
CDR3nt: TGTGCCAGCAGCTTTAAGCGGGGGGCTGGGAATGAGCAGTTCTTC
CDR3aa: CASSFKRGAGNEQFF

abundance: .
v_gene: TRBV5-1
j_gene: TRBJ2-3
d_gene: TRBD2
CDR3nt: TGCGCCAGCAGGCCCGGACTAGCGGGGGGCACAGATACGCAGTATTTT
CDR3aa: CASRPGLAGGTDTQYF

abundance: .
v_gene: TRBV29-1
j_gene: TRBJ1-2
d_gene: .
CDR3nt: TGCAGCGTTGAAGAAGATTTAACCGGCTATGGCTACACCTTC
CDR3aa: CSVEEDLTGYGYTF

abundance: .
v_gene: TRBV7-2
j_gene: TRBJ2-3
d_gene: TRBD2
CDR3nt: TGTGCCAGCAGCTTATCGGGACTAGCGGGGGGAGATACGCAGTATTTT
CDR3aa: CASSLSGLAGGDTQYF

abundance: .
v_gene: TRBV11-3
j_gene: TRBJ2-2
d_gene: .
CDR3nt: TGTGCCAGCAGCTTAAGCGGGAACACCGGGGAGCTGTTTTTT
CDR3aa: CASSLSGNTGELFF

abundance: .
v_gene: TRBV27
j_gene: TRBJ1-2
d_gene: .
CDR3nt: TGTGCCAGCGGGGCAGGGTATGCCTATGGCTACACCTTC
CDR3aa: CASGAGYAYGYTF

abundance: .
v_gene: TRBV7-9
j_gene: TRBJ2-7
d_gene: TRBD1
CDR3nt: TGTGCCAGCAGCACCTATCGTGGGGACAGGGGTGGACACTACGAGCAGTACTTC
CDR3aa: CASSTYRGDRGGHYEQYF

abundance: once
v_gene: TRBV5-4
j_gene: TRBJ2-1
d_gene: .
CDR3nt: TGTGCCAGCAGCTCTAACAGGGACCTTCGGTACAATGAGCAGTTCTTC
CDR3aa: CASSSNRDLRYNEQFF

abundance: many
v_gene: TRBV21-1
j_gene: TRBJ2-1
d_gene: .
CDR3nt: TGTGCCAGCGTACCTAGCTCCTACAATGAGCAGTTCTTC
CDR3aa: CASVPSSYNEQFF

abundance: .
v_gene: TRBV6-1
j_gene: TRBJ2-7
d_gene: .
CDR3nt: TGTGCCAGCAGTGATAGAGACGGGGTGGACGAGCAGTACTTC
CDR3aa: CASSDRDGVDEQYF

abundance: few
v_gene: TRBV12-5
j_gene: TRBJ1-3
d_gene: .
CDR3nt: TGTGCTAGTGATAAAATGGGAGGCGGAAACACCATATATTTT
CDR3aa: CASDKMGGGNTIYF

abundance: .
v_gene: TRBV12-5
j_gene: TRBJ1-2
d_gene: .
CDR3nt: TGTGCTAGTGGTTTGGTAGACGGCCAGGGGGGCTACACCTTC
CDR3aa: CASGLVDGQGGYTF

abundance: .
v_gene: TRBV6-5
j_gene: TRBJ1-1
d_gene: .
CDR3nt: TGTGCCAGCAGGGCTGGGCAGTACAAAGCTTTCTTT
CDR3aa: CASRAGQYKAFF

abundance: .
v_gene: TRBV2
j_gene: TRBJ2-1
d_gene: .
CDR3nt: TGTGCCAGCAGTTCAGATACAAGCTCCTACAATGAGCAGTTCTTC
CDR3aa: CASSSDTSSYNEQFF

abundance: once
v_gene: TRBV4-1
j_gene: TRBJ2-2
d_gene: .
CDR3nt: TGCGCCAGCAGCCCAGACAGTCCCCGGAGGACCGGGGAGCTGTTTTTT
CDR3aa: CASSPDSPRRTGELFF

abundance: .
v_gene: TRBV4-2
j_gene: TRBJ2-3
d_gene: .
CDR3nt: TGTGCCAGCAGCCAAGGTGACAGCACTGTTAGCACAGATACGCAGTATTTT
CDR3aa: CASSQGDSTVSTDTQYF

abundance: .
v_gene: TRBV28
j_gene: TRBJ1-2
d_gene: TRBD1
CDR3nt: TGTGCCACCCTGGGACAGGGGGCCTTGAACTATGGCTACACCTTC
CDR3aa: CATLGQGALNYGYTF

abundance: few
v_gene: TRBV11-3
j_gene: TRBJ2-2
d_gene: .
CDR3nt: TGTGCCAGCAGCCCCGGGATCGCAGATAACGGGGAGCTGTTTTTT
CDR3aa: CASSPGIADNGELFF

abundance: .
v_gene: TRBV4-1
j_gene: TRBJ2-3
d_gene: .
CDR3nt: TGCGCCAGCAGCCAAGATAGCGGAAGGCCCTGGAGCCCGGCAGATACGCAGTATTTT
CDR3aa: CASSQDSGRPWSPADTQYF

abundance: .
v_gene: TRBV24-1
j_gene: TRBJ1-2
d_gene: TRBD1
CDR3nt: TGTGCCACGCAGGACAGGGGGACGAATGGCTACACCTTC
CDR3aa: CATQDRGTNGYTF

abundance: .
v_gene: TRBV11-3
j_gene: TRBJ1-2
d_gene: .
CDR3nt: TGTGCCAGCAGCTTGCGGGGCCGGGATGGCTACACCTTC
CDR3aa: CASSLRGRDGYTF

abundance: .
v_gene: TRBV27
j_gene: TRBJ2-7
d_gene: .
CDR3nt: TGTGCCAGCAGTTTAGGCAGGGGCCCGTACGAGCAGTACTTC
CDR3aa: CASSLGRGPYEQYF

abundance: once
v_gene: TRBV6-5
j_gene: TRBJ2-7
d_gene: .
CDR3nt: TGTGCCAGCAGGGTGACAGGTGCAGGGTCCTACGAGCAGTACTTC
CDR3aa: CASRVTGAGSYEQYF

abundance: .
v_gene: TRBV2
j_gene: TRBJ1-1
d_gene: .
CDR3nt: TGTGCCAGCAGCGGGACTGGGGACACTGAAGCTTTCTTT
CDR3aa: CASSGTGDTEAFF

abundance: few
v_gene: TRBV7-9
j_gene: TRBJ2-2
d_gene: TRBD1
CDR3nt: TGTGCCAGCACCTCACAGGGGGGCGGGGAGCTGTTTTTT
CDR3aa: CASTSQGGGELFF

abundance: .
v_gene: TRBV28
j_gene: TRBJ1-5
d_gene: .
CDR3nt: TGTGCCAGCAGTTTTGACAGGAATCAGCCCCAGCATTTT
CDR3aa: CASSFDRNQPQHF

abundance: .
v_gene: TRBV27
j_gene: TRBJ2-3
d_gene: TRBD2
CDR3nt: TGTGCCAGCAGTTTACGGGCTAGCGGGGGGGTACTGGATACGCAGTATTTT
CDR3aa: CASSLRASGGVLDTQYF